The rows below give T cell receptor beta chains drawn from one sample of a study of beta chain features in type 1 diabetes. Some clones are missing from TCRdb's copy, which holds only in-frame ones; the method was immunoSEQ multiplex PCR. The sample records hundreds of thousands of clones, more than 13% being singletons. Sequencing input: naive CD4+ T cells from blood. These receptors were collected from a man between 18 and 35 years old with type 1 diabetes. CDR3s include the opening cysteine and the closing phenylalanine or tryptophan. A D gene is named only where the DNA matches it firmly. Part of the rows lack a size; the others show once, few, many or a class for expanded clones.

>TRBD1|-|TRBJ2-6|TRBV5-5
TGTGCCAGCAGCCCCGGGACAGGGGGCGCCTCTGGGGCCAACGTCCTGACTTTC
CASSPGTGGASGANVLTF
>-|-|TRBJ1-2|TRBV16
TGTGCCAGCAGCCAATCCACCTATGGCTACACCTTC
CASSQSTYGYTF
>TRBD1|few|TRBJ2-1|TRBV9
TGTGCCAGCAGCCCACGGACAGGGGGCTTCAATGAGCAGTTCTTC
CASSPRTGGFNEQFF
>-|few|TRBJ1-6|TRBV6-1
TGTGCCAGCAGTGAACTAAGGCAGAATTCACCCCTCCACTTT
CASSELRQNSPLHF
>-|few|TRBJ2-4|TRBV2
TGTGCCAGCAGTGATGGGACGTCAAACATTCAGTACTTC
CASSDGTSNIQYF
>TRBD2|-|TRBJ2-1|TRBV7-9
TGTGCCAGCAGCGGGGCCGGGACTAGCGGCTTAACCTACAATGAGCAGTTCTTC
CASSGAGTSGLTYNEQFF
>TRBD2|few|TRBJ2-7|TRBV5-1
TGCGCCAGCAGCTTGGTGGCTAGCGGGAGTTACGAGCAGTACTTC
CASSLVASGSYEQYF
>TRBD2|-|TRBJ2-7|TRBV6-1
TGTGCCAGCAGTGATGGGACTAGCGGGTCCTACGAGCAGTACTTC
CASSDGTSGSYEQYF
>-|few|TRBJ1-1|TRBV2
TGTGCCAGCAGTGTACAGCTTCAAATGAACACTGAAGCTTTCTTT
CASSVQLQMNTEAFF
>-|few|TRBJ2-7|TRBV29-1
TGCAGCGTTGCAGGGGACACCTACGAGCAGTACTTC
CSVAGDTYEQYF
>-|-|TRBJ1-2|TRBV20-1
TGCAGTGCTTCTCTCACAGGGGGCTACACCTTC
CSASLTGGYTF
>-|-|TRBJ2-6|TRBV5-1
TGCGCCAGCCGAATACAACCGAACCCTGGGGCCAACGTCCTGACTTTC
CASRIQPNPGANVLTF
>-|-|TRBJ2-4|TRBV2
TGTGCCAGCAGTGAGGCAGGGACCTTGTCACGGATTCAGTACTTC
CASSEAGTLSRIQYF
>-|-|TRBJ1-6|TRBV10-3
TGTGCCATCAGGGACGACCAGGGTTGGTGGCCCCTCCACTTT
CAIRDDQGWWPLHF
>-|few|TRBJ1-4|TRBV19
TGTGCCAGTATCCAGGGGCCTAATGAAAAACTGTTTTTT
CASIQGPNEKLFF
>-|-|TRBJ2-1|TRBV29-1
TGCAGCTCCGCCCGGGGCCCCAGCTCCTACAATGAGCAGTTCTTC
CSSARGPSSYNEQFF
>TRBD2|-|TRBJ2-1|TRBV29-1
TGCAGCGTTGAGGGGAGGGGAGGCTACAATGAGCAGTTCTTC
CSVEGRGGYNEQFF
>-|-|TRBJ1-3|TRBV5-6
TGTGCCAGCAGCCTAGAAGCCTACTCTGGAAACACCATATATTTT
CASSLEAYSGNTIYF
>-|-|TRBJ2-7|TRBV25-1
TGTGCCAGCGAGTATATAACCGAGCAGTACTTC
CASEYITEQYF
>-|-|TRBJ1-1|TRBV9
TGTGCCAGCAGCACCGATTGGGAGAACACTGAAGCTTTCTTT
CASSTDWENTEAFF
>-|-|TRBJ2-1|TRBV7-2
TGTGCCAGCAACCGCGGGCCGACAACCTCCTACAATGAGCAGTTCTTC
CASNRGPTTSYNEQFF
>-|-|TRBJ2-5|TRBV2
TGTGCCAGCAACCCTACAAGGACGAGGGGGATCGAGACCCAGTACTTC
CASNPTRTRGIETQYF
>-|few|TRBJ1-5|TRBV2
TGTGCCAGCAGAGGGGACGCAAATCAGCCCCAGCATTTT
CASRGDANQPQHF
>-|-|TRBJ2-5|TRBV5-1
TGCGCCAGCAGCATCGGGACACGATCAGGGGAGACCCAGTACTTC
CASSIGTRSGETQYF
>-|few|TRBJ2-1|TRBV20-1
TGCAGTGCTCGACGGGGAAATGAGCAGTTCTTC
CSARRGNEQFF
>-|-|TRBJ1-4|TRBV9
TGTGCCAGCAGCGTAGAGGGGACTGAAAAACTGTTTTTT
CASSVEGTEKLFF
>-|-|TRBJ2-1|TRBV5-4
TGTGCCAGCAGCCCATCTAGAAATGAGCAGTTCTTC
CASSPSRNEQFF
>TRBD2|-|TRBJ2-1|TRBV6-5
TGTGCCAGCAGTTACTCCCCGGGACTAGCGGGAGGGCCGGAGTTCTTC
CASSYSPGLAGGPEFF
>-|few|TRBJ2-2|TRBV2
TGTGCCAGCCCGGTTAGGGCCGGCGGGGAGCTGTTTTTT
CASPVRAGGELFF
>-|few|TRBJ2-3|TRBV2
TGTGCCAGCAGCGCCTCATGGCAGTATTTT
CASSASWQYF
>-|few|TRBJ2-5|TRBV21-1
TGTGCCAGCAGCAAACAGGGGGAAAGGCGAGAGACCCAGTACTTC
CASSKQGERRETQYF
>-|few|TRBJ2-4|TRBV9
TGTGCCAGCAGCGTAGAGGGACTCAGCATTCAGTACTTC
CASSVEGLSIQYF
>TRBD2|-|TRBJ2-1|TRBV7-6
TGTGCCAGTAATAGCGGGAGGGCCTGGGGCTCCTACAATGAGCAGTTCTTC
CASNSGRAWGSYNEQFF
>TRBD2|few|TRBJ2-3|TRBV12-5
TGTGCTAGTGGGATCGGGACTAGCGGCTTAACAGATACGCAGTATTTT
CASGIGTSGLTDTQYF
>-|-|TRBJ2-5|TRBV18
TGTGCCAGCTCACCGGACAACCAAGAGACCCAGTACTTC
CASSPDNQETQYF
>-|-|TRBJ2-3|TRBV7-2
TGTGCCAGCAGCTCTAGCAAGGCAGATACGCAGTATTTT
CASSSSKADTQYF
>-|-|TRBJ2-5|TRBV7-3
TGTGCCAGCAGCTCCGGGATAGGGGAGACCCAGTACTTC
CASSSGIGETQYF
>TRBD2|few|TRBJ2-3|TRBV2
TGTGCCAGCAGGGGACTAGCGGGAGGAGGGCCCACAGATACGCAGTATTTT
CASRGLAGGGPTDTQYF
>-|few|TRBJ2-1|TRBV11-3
TGTGCCAGCAGCTTATCGGCAGGGGTGGGGAATGAGCAGTTCTTC
CASSLSAGVGNEQFF
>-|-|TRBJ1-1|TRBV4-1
TGCGCCAGCAGCCACTCAGGGGTGCGCACTGAAGCTTTCTTT
CASSHSGVRTEAFF
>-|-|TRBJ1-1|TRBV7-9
TGTGCCAGCGGGCCCCCCGGTCCCGGAGCTTTCTTT
CASGPPGPGAFF
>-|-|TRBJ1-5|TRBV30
TGTGCCTGGAGTGTACGTGGGGGTGGATGGCAGCCCCAGCATTTT
CAWSVRGGGWQPQHF
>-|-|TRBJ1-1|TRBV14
TGTGCCAGCAGCCAAGACAGGCGGGGAGCTTTCTTT
CASSQDRRGAFF
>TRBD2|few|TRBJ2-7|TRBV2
TGTGCCAGCAGTGGCGGGAGCTACGAGCAGTACTTC
CASSGGSYEQYF
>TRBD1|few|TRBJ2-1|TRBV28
TGTGCCAGCAGAACGGGACAGGGATCGTACAATGAGCAGTTCTTC
CASRTGQGSYNEQFF
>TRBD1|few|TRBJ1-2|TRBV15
TGTGCCACCAGCAGAGATAAGACAGGGGGCGATGGCTACACCTTC
CATSRDKTGGDGYTF
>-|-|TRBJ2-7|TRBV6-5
TGTGCCAGCAGTCCGGATCGGTTGTACGAGCAGTACTTC
CASSPDRLYEQYF
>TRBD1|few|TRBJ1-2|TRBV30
TGTGCCTGGGCCCGACAGGGGAATAACTATGGCTACACCTTC
CAWARQGNNYGYTF
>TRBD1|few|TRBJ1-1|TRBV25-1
TGTGCCAGCGTAAGACAGGGGGCCACTGAAGCTTTCTTT
CASVRQGATEAFF
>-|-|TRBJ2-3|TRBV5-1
TGCGCCAGCAGCTCTAGTAGGGGCCTGACAGATACGCAGTATTTT
CASSSSRGLTDTQYF
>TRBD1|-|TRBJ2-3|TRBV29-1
TGCAGCGTTGCACAGGGGGCAACAGATACGCAGTATTTT
CSVAQGATDTQYF
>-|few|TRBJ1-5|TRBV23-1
TGCGCCAGCAGCCCCAGGAGCCAAACCTCTAATCAGCCCCAGCATTTT
CASSPRSQTSNQPQHF
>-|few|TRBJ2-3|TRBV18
TGTGCCAGCTCACCAGGCACAGATACGCAGTATTTT
CASSPGTDTQYF
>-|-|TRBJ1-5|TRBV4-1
TGCGCCAGCAGCCAAGACCCAGGAGGCAATCAGCCCCAGCATTTT
CASSQDPGGNQPQHF